This TCR beta chain came from a study of PD-1 blockade in classical Hodgkin lymphoma. Here immunoSEQ multiplex PCR was the method, and the copy in TCRdb shows in-frame clones only, minus some. The data contain about 24,000 clones, 60% to 85% of them singletons. The patients all showed relapse after autologous stem cell transplantation, while their brentuximab vedotin exposure varied. CDR3 length: 15 amino acids. CDR1 and CDR2 from the germline V gene are WSHSY and SAAADI. V lost 2 bases to trimming and J lost 7 bases, with 14 bases between them. The clonotype was recovered from a human donor with classical Hodgkin lymphoma. The chain uses TRBV10-2 and TRBJ2-2; D uncertain. The specimen comprised peripheral blood mononuclear cells (PBMCs), sampled before the second cycle of nivolumab. The CDR3 protein is CASSEEWVAYGELFF. The CDR3 nucleotides read TGCGCCAGCAGTGAGGAATGGGTAGCATACGGGGAGCTGTTTTTT.